A single sample is the source of the 18 T cell receptor beta chains below, sequenced in a study of blood T cell repertoires in COVID-19. TCRdb's table, derived via immunoSEQ multiplex PCR, lists solely in-frame clones and lacks some. In the table there are some 83,000 clones, roughly 82% of which are singletons. Sequencing used peripheral blood. These receptor sequences come from a man over 45 with active COVID-19.

The chain employs TRBV5-1 and TRBJ2-1; 7 positions match TRBD1. There are 15 residues in the CDR3. Germline V lookup: CDR1 SGHRS, CDR2 YFSETQ. Germline trimming cut 3 bases from V and 0 bases from J; bases unmatched to any gene: 3. The CDR3 DNA reads as TGCGCCAGCAGCTACCGGGACAGCTCCTACAATGAGCAGTTCTTC. The encoded protein is CASSYRDSSYNEQFF.

This sequence joins TRBV7-6 and TRBJ2-2; 15 positions agree with TRBD2. Germline V lookup: CDR1 SGHVS, CDR2 FNYEAQ. This CDR3 comprises 20 residues. Trimming at V came to 3 bases and at J to 2 bases, leaving 10 bases not matched to a gene. The CDR3 loop is CASSFPGLAGGKVNTGELFF. In DNA form, the CDR3 reads TGTGCCAGCAGCTTCCCGGGACTAGCGGGAGGCAAGGTTAACACCGGGGAGCTGTTTTTT.

The chain has TRBV6-5 and TRBJ2-1, with 9 positions matching TRBD2. Germline V gene data show CDR1 as MNHEY and CDR2 as SVGAGI. The ends lost 6 bases at V and 2 bases at J; junction bases unmatched: 5. This CDR3 spans 15 amino acids. The CDR3 DNA sequence: TGTGCCAGCAGCTCCGGGACTAGCACCTACAATGAGCAGTTCTTC. Amino acids: CASSSGTSTYNEQFF.

V is TRBV7-2 and J is TRBJ2-3, with D possibly TRBD2 on 7 matching bases. Deletions cut 4 bases from V and 3 bases from J, with 11 bases between. Per the germline V gene, CDR1 is SGHTA and CDR2 is FQGNSA. This CDR3 contains 14 residues. CDR3 DNA sequence: TGTGCCAGCAGCTGGGGGGGGGCAACAGATACGCAGTATTTT. Amino acid sequence: CASSWGGATDTQYF.

This clone has only one observation. The CDR3 spells CASSILQRTGMYEQFF. The DNA of the CDR3 is TGTGCCAGTAGTATTCTTCAACGGACAGGGATGTATGAGCAGTTCTTC. The chain has TRBV19 and TRBJ2-1; 8 bases align to TRBD1. The length of the CDR3 is 16 residues. Looked up from germline, CDR1 is LNHDA and CDR2 is SQIVND (reference sequence). V gave up 3 bases and J gave up 8 bases; unmatched junction bases: 12. Looking up the rest from reference TRBV19 and TRBJ2-1 gives the full variable domain: DGGITQSPKYLFRKEGQNVTLSCEQNLNHDAMYWYRQDPGQGLRLIYYSQIVNDFQKGDIAEGYSVSREKKESFPLTVTSAQKNPTAFYLCASSILQRTGMYEQFFGPGTRLTVL.

The chain links TRBV28 to TRBJ1-5; D not resolved. From germline, CDR1 is MDHEN and CDR2 SYDVKM. Between the trimmed V and J ends, which lost 2 bases and 2 bases, there was a span of 10 bases. This CDR3 has 15 amino acids. DNA for the CDR3: TGTGCCAGCAGTTTAGCTCAGGTGGGCAATCAGCCCCAGCATTTT. Translating gives CASSLAQVGNQPQHF. The variable domain in full, with the rest retrieved from reference TRBV28 and TRBJ1-5, is DVKVTQSSRYLVKRTGEKVFLECVQDMDHENMFWYRQDPGLGLRLIYFSYDVKMKEKGDIPEGYSVSREKKERFSLILESASTNQTSMYLCASSLAQVGNQPQHFGDGTRLSIL.

The chain combines TRBV11-3 with TRBJ2-5; weak D call: TRBD2 (6 bases). The CDR3 covers 16 residues. With 1 base removed from V and 2 bases from J, the gap between germline ends came to 14 bases. Germline lookup yields CDR1 SGHNT and CDR2 YENEEA. As DNA, the CDR3 is TGTGCCAGCAGCTTAGGAGTTCCGGGGGTTCAAGAGACCCAGTACTTC. This gives the protein CASSLGVPGVQETQYF.

This chain links TRBV7-2 with TRBJ2-1, with 9 nucleotides matching TRBD1. CDR3 length: 13 residues. CDR1 SGHTA and CDR2 FQGNSA come from the germline V gene. After removal of 3 bases from V and 7 bases from J, the junction contained 1 base not matched to a gene. The CDR3 region is CASSFDRGNEQFF. CDR3 bases: TGTGCCAGCAGCTTTGACAGGGGGAATGAGCAGTTCTTC.

This clone has just one count. The chain combines TRBV5-1 with TRBJ2-5, with 14 bases aligning to TRBD2. Unmatched junction bases numbered 12, after V lost 5 bases and J lost 3 bases. The CDR3 runs to 18 residues. Germline lookup yields CDR1 SGHRS and CDR2 YFSETQ. CDR3 nucleotides: TGCGCCAGCAGTCCACCGGGACTAGCGGGAGCCAACAAAGAGACCCAGTACTTC. Amino acids: CASSPPGLAGANKETQYF.

The chain carries TRBV14 and TRBJ2-2; 11 nucleotides match TRBD2. With V trimmed by 0 bases and J by 6 bases, 0 bases remained unmatched. This CDR3 is built from 15 residues. CDR1 SGHDN and CDR2 FVKESK come from the germline V gene. CDR3: CASSQELAGAGELFF. The CDR3 coding sequence is TGTGCCAGCAGCCAAGAACTAGCGGGAGCCGGGGAGCTGTTTTTT.

This rearrangement joins TRBV6-1 to TRBJ2-7; TRBD1 is a possible D gene (5 bases). The V gene lost 1 base and the J gene lost 1 base, with 11 bases spanning the gap. This CDR3 has 15 residues. Germline CDR1 MNHNS, CDR2 SASEGT. CDR3 nucleotides: TGTGCCAGCAGTGAAGAAGCCAGGGTTTCCTACGAGCAGTACTTC. It encodes CASSEEARVSYEQYF.

The chain couples TRBV28 to TRBJ1-6; a weak D match, TRBD1 (5 bases). Germline CDR1 and CDR2: MDHEN and SYDVKM. The CDR3 is made up of 16 amino acids. Trimming removed 6 bases from V and 2 bases from J, with 14 bases in between. The CDR3 loop is CASSSGGGTYNSPLHF. CDR3 DNA sequence: TGTGCCAGCAGCAGTGGGGGGGGAACCTATAATTCACCCCTCCACTTT.

The chain is built from TRBV25-1 and TRBJ2-4; D possibly corresponds to TRBD2 (6 bases). V lost 3 bases, J lost 1 base, and 16 bases lay in between. The CDR3 sequence is 17 residues long. Germline CDR1 and CDR2: MGHDK and SYGVNS. CDR3 protein: CASSDHRDRGAKNIQYF. CDR3 in DNA: TGTGCCAGCAGTGATCACCGGGACCGGGGGGCCAAAAACATTCAGTACTTC.

This sequence joins TRBV7-6 and TRBJ2-1, with 9 bases matching TRBD2. V trimming: 3 bases; J trimming: 8 bases; junction bases outside the gene matches: 5. CDR3 length: 14 amino acids. The germline V gene encodes CDR1 SGHVS and CDR2 FNYEAQ. In DNA form, the CDR3 reads TGTGCCAGCAGCTTCCGGACTAGCGATGATGAGCAGTTCTTC. Protein product: CASSFRTSDDEQFF.

This clone was found a few times. The chain links TRBV12-3 or TRBV12-4 to TRBJ2-3, with a weak D call TRBD2 (5 bases). The CDR3 totals 13 residues. Trimming removed 4 bases from V and 5 bases from J, with 10 bases in between. The CDR3: CASSSGLGDTQYF. DNA of the CDR3: TGTGCCAGCAGTTCCGGACTGGGAGATACGCAGTATTTT.

V usage is TRBV4-1 and J usage is TRBJ2-1; D possibly corresponds to TRBD2 (6 bases). CDR1 and CDR2 (germline): MGHRA, YSYEKL. Deletions cut 0 bases from V and 8 bases from J, with 17 bases between. This CDR3 comprises 16 residues. The CDR3 DNA follows: TGCGCCAGCAGCCAAGATTCGAGTTTGGGGAGGTATGAGCAGTTCTTC. Its protein product is CASSQDSSLGRYEQFF.

The chain couples TRBV5-1 to TRBJ2-5, with a tentative D call TRBD2 (6 bases). Germline CDR1 is SGHRS and CDR2 is YFSETQ. The CDR3 is 15 amino acids. The V end lost 6 bases, the J end lost 1 base, and 16 bases lay between the germline ends. The CDR3 sequence is CASISLPGLQETQYF. CDR3 sequence (DNA): TGCGCCAGCATTTCCCTGCCGGGACTCCAAGAGACCCAGTACTTC.

This chain connects TRBV28 to TRBJ2-5; D is perhaps TRBD1 (6 bases). CDR1 MDHEN and CDR2 SYDVKM come from the germline V gene. The CDR3 spans 15 residues. With 5 bases removed from V and 4 bases from J, the gap between germline ends came to 17 bases. CDR3 nucleotides: TGTGCCAGCAGTCTTGGGACACCCCCTCTAGAGACCCAGTACTTC. It is translated as CASSLGTPPLETQYF.